The following is a TCR beta chain sequence with its context. These data belong to a study of T cell changes during pregnancy in multiple sclerosis. V gave up 3 bases and J gave up 5 bases; unmatched junction bases: 4. Germline values: CDR1 LGHNA, CDR2 YSLEER. The CDR3 covers 16 residues. The repertoire was sequenced with immunoSEQ multiplex PCR; TCRdb's copy has only in-frame clones and lacks some. This sample has tens of thousands of clones, with around 86% found just once. The rearrangement links TRBV4-3 to TRBJ2-3, with 14 bases fitting TRBD2. The starting material was CD8+ T cells from peripheral blood mononuclear cells, obtained in the first trimester of pregnancy. This TCR derives from a female donor in good health, enrolled as a control in a pregnancy study. The CDR3 DNA reads as TGCGCCAGCAGCCACGGACTAGCGGGGGGTGTAGATACGCAGTATTTT. Amino acid sequence: CASSHGLAGGVDTQYF.